Below, one T cell receptor (beta chain) is given with its context. Its antigen remains undetermined. Nothing much larger sits one base from this clone, and base qualities are not available. Rearranged TRB sequences spanning V, D and J segments were amplified in a multiplex touch-down PCR with a mixed TRB-A/B primer pool. Illumina adapters and sample indices were added to the amplicons in two consecutive PCR reactions performed with Phusion HS II polymerase. Amplicons were gel-purified using the NucleoSpin Gel and PCR Clean-up kit and were subsequently checked with Qubit and an Agilent 2100 Bioanalyzer. Libraries were sequenced on an Illumina MiSeq using 600-cycle, single-indexed, paired-end runs. The paper's data handling went like this. MiXCR versions 2.12 and 3.0.5 were used to process TRB sequences. Each unique CDR3 nucleotide sequence counted as one clone, and only productive sequences with at least two reads were retained. The repertoire metrics were Shannon diversity, evenness, clonality (defined as one minus evenness), and alpha-parameterized diversity profiles covering alpha 0 to 5. The IGoR algorithm was used to calculate generation probabilities for clones in the paired samples taken before and after chemotherapy. TCRdb's own reprocessing of the public reads used fastp at Q25 and MiXCR and kept productive beta chains. Identical CDR3 proteins give one entry, which carries the most common genes and DNA. These V and J calls are TCRdb output, not the study's own analysis. Within this sample are around 12,000 distinct CDR3 sequences, with under 40% of them counted one time only. Of the sample, about 6.2% falls within the top ten clones.

This sample was included in a study of T cell repertoires in aging, cancer and after chemotherapy (dated by TCRdb to 2018 to 2020). Study-wide context: Six donor age groups were covered, ranging from 30 or younger up to 70 or older, and each group contained at least three individuals. TCR repertoires from healthy donor controls were recorded over periods of several months to years and showed clear clonal overlap between repeated samplings. In total, the full dataset held about 8.8 million TCR reads. The study profiled peripheral blood TCR beta repertoires from healthy donors and cancer patients to examine immunoaging and T cell reconstitution after chemotherapy. Alongside under 100 healthy donors serving as a reference group, the cohort included some 220 cancer patients, of whom some 91 had hematological cancers and 124 had solid cancers.

Study-wide findings and limitations: In healthy donors, the decline in TCR diversity with age was mainly due to loss of richness, whereas in cancer patients loss of evenness also played a role. Compared with age-matched healthy donors, untreated patients with hematological or solid cancers had significantly lower TCR diversity and higher clonality in blood. According to the authors, the repertoire data do not permit conclusions about immunological memory after chemotherapy. In both cancer cohorts, median generation probability rose over the chemotherapy interval, which suggests that the repertoire was reconstituted through rebound thymic output.

Instead of sorted cells or RNA, genomic DNA extracted from peripheral blood served as the source for amplifying TCR beta rearrangements. The receptor comes from a human donor in good health. The donor label of this sample is uncertain. The sequencing sample was made of blood.

The CDR3: CASRWTVTYNEQFF. The nucleotide sequence reads TGTGCCAGCAGGTGGACAGTGACATACAATGAGCAGTTCTTC. The rearranged segments are TRBV6-1 and TRBJ2-1; TRBD1 is a weak D gene call, 6 bases matching. Counted from cysteine to phenylalanine, this CDR3 has 14 amino acids. Just the 42-base CDR3 DNA is kept, in frame starting at base 1. V is reduced by 6 bases and J by 4 bases, leaving a spacing of 13 bases between them. Looking up the germline V gene yields CDR1 MNHNS and CDR2 SASEGT.